The source of this T cell receptor (beta chain) is a study of CXCR3-negative and CXCR3-positive naive CD8 T cells (dated by TCRdb to about 2019). For context, the study as a whole: In total, around 140 million TRB reads were obtained, corresponding to roughly 1.5 +/- 0.3 million reads per library. Diversity and physicochemical repertoire analyses covered 10 to 11 donors pooled from two independent experiments. Naive subsets from 5 donors and memory cells from 3 donors were included in the TRBV-TRBJ cluster analysis. The paper as a whole reports these results and caveats: Compared with CXCR3-negative naive cells, CXCR3-positive naive cells had TRB CDR3s with higher hydrophobicity (lower Kidera factor 4), lower energy, and higher strength and volume indices. Naive CXCR3-negative and CXCR3-positive cells from the same donor showed similar TRBV-TRBJ usage, whereas memory cells showed distinct patterns. Comparably high repertoire diversity was found in both naive subsets, whereas much lower repertoire diversity was found in memory CD8+ T cells. Freshly isolated PBMCs were used for most assays because CXCR3 expression went down partially after cryopreservation. Because surface CD5, which is linked to self-reactivity in mice, was comparable between the naive subsets, TCR interaction strength was also inferred from TRB CDR3 physicochemical properties.

These reads were obtained on a NextSeq 550. The Human TCR Profiling Kit (MiLaboratory) was used to make UMI-labeled 5' RACE TRB cDNA libraries. cDNA synthesis used the entire amount of extracted RNA, and PCR amplification then used the entire amount of cDNA produced. Libraries were prepared in parallel using an identical number of PCR cycles. From the authors' description of their analysis: With a requirement of at least two reads per UMI, MIGEC and MiXCR extracted about 52,000 +/- 9,100 unique UMI-labeled TRB cDNA molecules per library. On average, roughly 40,000 +/- 10,000 functional in-frame TRB CDR3 nucleotide clonotypes lacking stop codons were found per library. After downsampling to 5000 UMI-labeled TRB molecules per sample, diversity metrics, including normalized Shannon-Wiener and Chao1, were computed in VDJtools. VDJtools computed clonotype-size-weighted physicochemical properties of the central five CDR3 residues: interaction energy, strength, volume and Kidera factor 4. TCRdb reprocessed the reads and lists each CDR3 protein sequence as a single entry, with no DNA. V and J calls and clone size were set by TCRdb, not the authors. The table for this sample shows 100,000 to 150,000 distinct CDR3 sequences. The ten most abundant clones make up approximately 0.29% of the sample.

Regarding this clonotype: Its binding antigen is unknown.

Including cysteine and phenylalanine, the CDR3 has 14 amino acids. The record lacks a DNA sequence. For each CD8+ T cell subset, flow sorting was done in triplicate, and roughly 330,000 cells per subset went directly into RLT lysis buffer. To keep memory contaminants out, a stringent definition of naive CD8+ T cells was applied: CD45RO-CCR7+CD27+CD95-. Peripheral blood mononuclear cells were isolated from buffy coats by standard density gradient centrifugation. A FACSAria III was used to flow-sort naive CXCR3-negative and CXCR3-positive CD8+ T cells. Total RNA was extracted from sorted cells using an RNeasy Mini Kit.

The TCR sequence derives from a human donor in good health. Some clones in this sample may be carry-over from other donors' samples. The sample was naive CXCR3- CD8+ T cells from blood. The cell subset or site label corresponds to: CD45RO-CCR7+CD27+CD95- naive CD8+ T cells lacking CXCR3 (TNR3-). Recombination connected TRBV12-2 to TRBJ2-4. TRBV12-2 represents a pseudogene. The CDR3 protein: CVSRLPGTENIQYF.